A selection of T cell receptor beta chains follows, all from one sample in a study of blood T cells in healthy people across ages. MiXCR, applied by TCRdb to the 5' RACE reads, yields one record per CDR3 protein. The data hold about 770,000 distinct CDR3 sequences, with 40% to 50% observed a single time. The material sequenced was blood. These receptors all come from a man aged 60 to 75 in good health. CDR3s include the opening cysteine and the closing phenylalanine or tryptophan. Each record gives: V gene, D gene, CDR3 length, clone size, J gene, CDR3 DNA, CDR3 protein. A D gene is named only where the DNA matches it firmly. A row's size may be missing; if present it is once, few, many or a size class.

>TRBV10-2|TRBD1|16|once|TRBJ1-5
TGCGCCAGCAGTTTCGCAGGGGGCGTTAGCAATCAGCCCCAGCATTTT
CASSFAGGVSNQPQHF
>TRBV10-3|-|14|few|TRBJ1-5
TGTGCCATCAGCATAGGCAGCCGCGAGGAGCCCCAGCATTTT
CAISIGSREEPQHF
>TRBV5-6|-|16|-|TRBJ1-5
TGTGCCAGCAGCTTGGAAGGGTCAACACGCAACCAGCCCCAGCATTTT
CASSLEGSTRNQPQHF
>TRBV20-1|-|13|-|TRBJ2-7
TGCAGTGCTAGTGGAGGCACACGCCACGAGCAGTACTTC
CSASGGTRHEQYF
>TRBV27|TRBD1|15|-|TRBJ1-2
TGTGCCAGCAGTTCCGCTGTAGACAGGGGATATGGCTACACCTTC
CASSSAVDRGYGYTF
>TRBV6-2/TRBV6-3|TRBD1|14|-|TRBJ1-2
TGTGCCAGCCTTCCCCGGGACAGCGACTATGGCTACACCTTC
CASLPRDSDYGYTF
>TRBV20-1|-|13|-|TRBJ1-2
TGCAGTGCCCTGGACCATACTAACTATGGCTACACCTTC
CSALDHTNYGYTF
>TRBV20-1|-|12|few|TRBJ2-7
TGCAGTGGGGCGGGGTCTACCTACGAGCAGTACTTC
CSGAGSTYEQYF
>TRBV5-4|-|14|-|TRBJ1-1
TGTGCCAGCAGCCGGACTAGATTGAACACTGAAGCTTTCTTT
CASSRTRLNTEAFF
>TRBV7-9|-|13|-|TRBJ1-2
TGTGCCAGCAGTTTGATGGGTCTCTATGGCTACACCTTC
CASSLMGLYGYTF
>TRBV28|TRBD1|14|-|TRBJ1-1
TGTGCCAGCAGCCAACGACAGGGGGACACTGAAGCTTTCTTT
CASSQRQGDTEAFF
>TRBV5-8|TRBD1|15|few|TRBJ2-7
TGTGCCAGCAGCTCACTCCGGGACAGGGTGTACGAGCAGTACTTC
CASSSLRDRVYEQYF
>TRBV10-3|-|13|few|TRBJ1-5
TGTGCCATCGGTGGGGACGGCGGTCAGCCCCAGCATTTT
CAIGGDGGQPQHF
>TRBV7-2|TRBD2|15|few|TRBJ2-3
TGTGCCAGCGCGGGTAGCGGGGGGCGCACAGATACGCAGTATTTT
CASAGSGGRTDTQYF
>TRBV6-2/TRBV6-3|-|11|many|TRBJ2-1
TGTGTCCTTGAGACTATGACTGAGCAGTTCTTC
CVLETMTEQFF
>TRBV6-5|-|14|-|TRBJ2-4
TGTGCCAGCAGACACCTAAGCCAGGGAAACATTCAGTACTTC
CASRHLSQGNIQYF
>TRBV2|-|17|few|TRBJ1-1
TGTGCCAGCAGCGCCGCCGACAGGACATCCCTGAACACTGAAGCTTTCTTT
CASSAADRTSLNTEAFF
>TRBV4-1|-|16|few|TRBJ2-7
TGCGCCAGCAGCCAAGAACGGGTGACCGCCACCTACGAGCAGTACTTC
CASSQERVTATYEQYF
>TRBV9|-|15|-|TRBJ1-5
TGTGCCAGCAGCTCAAGAGGGGAGTTAAATCAGCCCCAGCATTTT
CASSSRGELNQPQHF
>TRBV12-3/TRBV12-4|-|17|-|TRBJ2-1
TGTGCCAGCACCCTCAGTTTACAAGCGAAGTCCTACAATGAGCCGTTCTTC
CASTLSLQAKSYNEPFF
>TRBV13|-|13|-|TRBJ1-1
TGTGCCAGCAGCCCGGGCCCGGGGGTTGAAGCTTTCTTT
CASSPGPGVEAFF
>TRBV28|TRBD2|13|-|TRBJ2-7
TGTGCCAGCAGGCGAGGGACTAGTAGCGAGCAGTACTTC
CASRRGTSSEQYF
>TRBV18|TRBD1|13|-|TRBJ2-7
TGTGCCAGCGCAGACAGGGATGGCTACGAGCAGTACTTC
CASADRDGYEQYF
>TRBV27|TRBD1|15|-|TRBJ1-6
TGTGCCAGCAGTTTAACGACAGGGAATAATTCACCCCTCCACTTT
CASSLTTGNNSPLHF
>TRBV7-2|-|13|-|TRBJ2-1
TGTGCCAGCAGCGCGGCCTCCTACAATGAGCAGTTCTTC
CASSAASYNEQFF
>TRBV20-1|-|13|-|TRBJ2-7
TGCAGTGCTAGAGGGGTAGCGGACTACGAGCAGTACTTC
CSARGVADYEQYF
>TRBV4-3|TRBD2|19|many|TRBJ2-5
TGCGCCAGCAGCCAAGATCACCGACTAGCGGGGGGGATCCAAGAGACCCAGTACTTC
CASSQDHRLAGGIQETQYF
>TRBV9|TRBD2|14|-|TRBJ2-1
TGTGCCAGCAGCGCGGGACTAGGGTACAATGAGCGGTTCTTC
CASSAGLGYNERFF
>TRBV10-2|-|16|-|TRBJ1-6
TGCGCCAGCAGTGACGAGGACCCAAGAGGGAATTCACCCCTCCACTTT
CASSDEDPRGNSPLHF
>TRBV2|-|11|-|TRBJ1-2
TGTGCCAGCAGTGACCCGGGTGGCTACACCTTC
CASSDPGGYTF
>TRBV2|-|13|-|TRBJ2-1
TGTGCCAGCAGTGGATTTGGGGTCGATGAGCAGTTCTTC
CASSGFGVDEQFF
>TRBV30|TRBD1|14|-|TRBJ2-7
TGTGCCTGGAGGGTTACCGGGACAGGGGGTGAGCAGTACTTC
CAWRVTGTGGEQYF
>TRBV6-2/TRBV6-3|TRBD1|17|-|TRBJ2-6
TGTGCCAGCAGTTATCCGACAGGGTCTTCTGGGGCCAACGTCCTGACTTTC
CASSYPTGSSGANVLTF
>TRBV20-1|TRBD1|13|few|TRBJ1-5
TGCAGTGCTAGAAGGGACAGAAATCAGCCCCAGCATTTT
CSARRDRNQPQHF
>TRBV7-2|TRBD1|15|-|TRBJ1-2
TGTGCCAGCAGCTTAGATGTGGAGGGGGCGCGTGGCTACACCTTC
CASSLDVEGARGYTF
>TRBV7-2|TRBD1|12|few|TRBJ2-1
TGTGCCAGCATAGGACAGGGCAATGAGCAGTTCTTC
CASIGQGNEQFF
>TRBV6-2/TRBV6-3|-|12|-|TRBJ2-7
TGTGCCAGCAGTTATGTGGGACGCGAGCAGTACTTC
CASSYVGREQYF
>TRBV28|-|14|few|TRBJ1-5
TGTGCCAGCACGGTCGGCAGACGAGATCAGCCCCAGCATTTT
CASTVGRRDQPQHF
>TRBV9|-|13|-|TRBJ1-2
TGTGTCAGCAGCGTAGATGGGGGCTATGGCTACACCTTC
CVSSVDGGYGYTF
>TRBV10-1|TRBD1|14|few|TRBJ2-5
TGCGCCAGCAGTATAACAGGGGACCAAGAGACCCAGTACTTC
CASSITGDQETQYF
>TRBV2|-|14|-|TRBJ1-4
TGTGCCAGCAGTGACAGGGCCCTTAATGAAAAACTGTTTTTT
CASSDRALNEKLFF
>TRBV9|-|14|-|TRBJ2-5
TGTGCCAGCAGCGGGGACACAGTCCGAGAGACCCAGTACTTC
CASSGDTVRETQYF
>TRBV20-1|-|14|-|TRBJ1-6
TGCAGTGCTCAACCGGGGCAGGGTAACTCACCCCTCCACTTT
CSAQPGQGNSPLHF
>TRBV7-9|TRBD1|15|many|TRBJ1-6
TGTGCCAGCAGCTTAGGAACAGGGGTGAATTCACCCCTCCACTTT
CASSLGTGVNSPLHF
>TRBV4-3|-|18|-|TRBJ2-1
TGCGCCAGCAGCCAAGACGCGCCGCATCGATCCCGCTACAATGAGCAGTTCTTC
CASSQDAPHRSRYNEQFF
>TRBV12-3/TRBV12-4|TRBD1|15|-|TRBJ2-3
TGTGCCAGCAGTTATGACAGGGGGCTTTCAGATACGCAGTATTTT
CASSYDRGLSDTQYF
>TRBV25-1|-|13|-|TRBJ1-2
TGTGCCAGCAGTGGAGGCAGCAGCTATGGCTACACCTTC
CASSGGSSYGYTF
>TRBV2|-|11|-|TRBJ2-6
TGTGCCAGCAATTCGGGTTCCGTCCTGACTTTC
CASNSGSVLTF